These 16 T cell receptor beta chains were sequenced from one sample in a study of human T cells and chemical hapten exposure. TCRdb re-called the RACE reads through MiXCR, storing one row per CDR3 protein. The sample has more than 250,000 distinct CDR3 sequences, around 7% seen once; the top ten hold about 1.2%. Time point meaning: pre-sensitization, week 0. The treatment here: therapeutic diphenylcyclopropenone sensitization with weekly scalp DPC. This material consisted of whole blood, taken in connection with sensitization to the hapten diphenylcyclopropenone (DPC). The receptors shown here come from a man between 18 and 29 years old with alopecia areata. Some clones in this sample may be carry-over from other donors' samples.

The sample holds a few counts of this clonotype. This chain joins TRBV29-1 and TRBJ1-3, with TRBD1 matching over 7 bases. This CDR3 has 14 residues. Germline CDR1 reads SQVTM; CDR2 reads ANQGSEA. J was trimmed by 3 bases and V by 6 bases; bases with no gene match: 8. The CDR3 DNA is TGCAGCGTCAACAGGGGTGGTAGTGGAAACACCATATATTTT. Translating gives CSVNRGGSGNTIYF.

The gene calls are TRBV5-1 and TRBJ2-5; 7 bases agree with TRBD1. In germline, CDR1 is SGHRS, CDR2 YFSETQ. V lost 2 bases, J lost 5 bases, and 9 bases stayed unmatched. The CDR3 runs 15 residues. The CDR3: CASSFTGSRGETQYF. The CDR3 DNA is TGCGCCAGCAGCTTTACGGGGTCCAGGGGGGAGACCCAGTACTTC.

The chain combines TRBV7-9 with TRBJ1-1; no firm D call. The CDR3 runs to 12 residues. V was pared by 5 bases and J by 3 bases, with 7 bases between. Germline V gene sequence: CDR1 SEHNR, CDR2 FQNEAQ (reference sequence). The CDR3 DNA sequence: TGTGCCAGCAGCCGGACGGACACTGAAGCTTTCTTT. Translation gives CASSRTDTEAFF.

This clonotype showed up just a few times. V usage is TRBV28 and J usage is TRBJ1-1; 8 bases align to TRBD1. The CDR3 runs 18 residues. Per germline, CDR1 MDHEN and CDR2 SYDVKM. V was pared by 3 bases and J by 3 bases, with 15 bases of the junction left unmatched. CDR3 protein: CASSLDLRQGILDTEAFF. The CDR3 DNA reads TGTGCCAGCAGTTTGGATCTAAGACAGGGGATTTTGGACACTGAAGCTTTCTTT.

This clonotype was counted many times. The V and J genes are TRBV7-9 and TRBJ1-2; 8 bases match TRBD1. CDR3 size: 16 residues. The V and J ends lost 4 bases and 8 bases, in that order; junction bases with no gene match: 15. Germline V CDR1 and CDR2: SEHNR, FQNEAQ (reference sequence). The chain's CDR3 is CASSSRTGTITRGYTF. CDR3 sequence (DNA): TGTGCCAGCAGCTCCCGGACAGGGACGATTACAAGGGGCTACACCTTC. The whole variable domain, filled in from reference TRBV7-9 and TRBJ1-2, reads DTGVSQNPRHKITKRGQNVTFRCDPISEHNRLYWYRQTLGQGPEFLTYFQNEAQLEKSRLLSDRFSAERPKGSFSTLEIQRTEQGDSAMYLCASSSRTGTITRGYTFGSGTRLTVV.

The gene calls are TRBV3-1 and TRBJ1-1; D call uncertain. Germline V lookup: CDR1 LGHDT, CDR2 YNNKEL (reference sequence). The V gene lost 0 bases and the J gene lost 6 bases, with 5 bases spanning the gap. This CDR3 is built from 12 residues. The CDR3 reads CASSQDGPEAFF. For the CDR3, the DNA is TGTGCCAGCAGCCAAGACGGACCTGAAGCTTTCTTT.

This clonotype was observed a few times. The CDR3 protein is CASSLEGGDTEAFF. The CDR3 region has the DNA TGCGCCAGCAGCTTGGAGGGTGGAGACACTGAAGCTTTCTTT. The chain uses TRBV5-1 and TRBJ1-1; D unresolved. Trimming removed 0 bases from V and 3 bases from J, with 9 bases in between. Germline V gene data show CDR1 as SGHRS and CDR2 as YFSETQ. The CDR3 has 14 amino acids.

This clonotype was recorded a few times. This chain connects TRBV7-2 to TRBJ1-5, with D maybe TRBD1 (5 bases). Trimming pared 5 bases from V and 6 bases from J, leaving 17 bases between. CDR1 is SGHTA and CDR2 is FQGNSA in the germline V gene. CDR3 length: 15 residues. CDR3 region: CASSPSGGERQPQHF. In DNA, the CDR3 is TGTGCCAGCAGCCCATCCGGAGGGGAGCGTCAGCCCCAGCATTTT.

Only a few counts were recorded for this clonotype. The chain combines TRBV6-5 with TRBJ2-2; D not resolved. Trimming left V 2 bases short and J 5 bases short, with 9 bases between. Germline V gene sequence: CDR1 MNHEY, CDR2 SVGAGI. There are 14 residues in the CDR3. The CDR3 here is CASSYDHSTGELFF. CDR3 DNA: TGTGCCAGCAGTTACGATCACTCGACCGGGGAGCTGTTTTTT.

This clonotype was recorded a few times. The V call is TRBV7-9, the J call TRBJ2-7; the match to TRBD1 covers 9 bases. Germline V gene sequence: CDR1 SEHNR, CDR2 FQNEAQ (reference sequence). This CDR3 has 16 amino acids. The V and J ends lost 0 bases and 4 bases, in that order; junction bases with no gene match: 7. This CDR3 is CASSLATGTGRYEQYV. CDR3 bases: TGTGCCAGCAGCTTAGCGACCGGGACAGGGAGGTACGAGCAGTACGTC.

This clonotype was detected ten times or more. CDR3 amino acids: CASSLERGARTEAFF. The CDR3 nucleotides read TGCGCCAGCAGCTTGGAGCGGGGGGCGCGCACTGAAGCTTTCTTT. The chain has TRBV5-1 and TRBJ1-1; a weak D match, TRBD1 (6 bases). Germline CDR1 and CDR2: SGHRS and YFSETQ. The ends were cut back, 0 bases at V and 4 bases at J, with 13 bases in the middle. The CDR3 is 15 residues long.

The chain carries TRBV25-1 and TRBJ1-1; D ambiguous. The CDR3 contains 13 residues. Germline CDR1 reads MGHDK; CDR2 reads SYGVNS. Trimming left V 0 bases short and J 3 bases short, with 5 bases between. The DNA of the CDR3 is TGTGCCAGCAGTGAATATATAGACACTGAAGCTTTCTTT. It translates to CASSEYIDTEAFF.

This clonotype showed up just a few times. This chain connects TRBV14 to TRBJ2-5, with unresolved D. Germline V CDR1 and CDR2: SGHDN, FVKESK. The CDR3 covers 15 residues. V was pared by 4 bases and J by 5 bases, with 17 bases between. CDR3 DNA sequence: TGTGCCAGCAGCCGTTACGGATTGTTACACGAGACCCAGTACTTC. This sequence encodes CASSRYGLLHETQYF.

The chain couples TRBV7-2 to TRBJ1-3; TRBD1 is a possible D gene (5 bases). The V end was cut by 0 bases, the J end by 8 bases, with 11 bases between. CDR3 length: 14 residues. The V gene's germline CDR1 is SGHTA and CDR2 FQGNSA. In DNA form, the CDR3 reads TGTGCCAGCAGCTTAGCAGGCCAGGGACACACCATATATTTT. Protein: CASSLAGQGHTIYF. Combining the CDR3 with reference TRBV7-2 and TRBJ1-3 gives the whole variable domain GAGVSQSPSNKVTEKGKDVELRCDPISGHTALYWYRQSLGQGLEFLIYFQGNSAPDKSGLPSDRFSAERTGGSVSTLTIQRTQQEDSAVYLCASSLAGQGHTIYFGEGSWLTVV.

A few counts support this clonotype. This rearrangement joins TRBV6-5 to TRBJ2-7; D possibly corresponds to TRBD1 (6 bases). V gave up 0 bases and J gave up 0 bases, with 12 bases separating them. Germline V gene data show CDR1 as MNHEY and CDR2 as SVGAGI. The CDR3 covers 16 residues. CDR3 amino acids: CASSYSQGTLSYEQYV. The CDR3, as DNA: TGTGCCAGCAGTTACTCCCAGGGGACCCTCTCCTACGAGCAGTACGTC.

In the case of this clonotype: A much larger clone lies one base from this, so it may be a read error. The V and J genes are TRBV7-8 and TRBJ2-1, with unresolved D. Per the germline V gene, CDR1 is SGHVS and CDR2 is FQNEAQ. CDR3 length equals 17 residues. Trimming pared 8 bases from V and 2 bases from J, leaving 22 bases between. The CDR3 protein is CASGRGKRPSPYNEQFF. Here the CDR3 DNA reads TGTGCCAGCGGAAGAGGAAAAAGGCCGAGCCCCTACAATGAGCAGTTCTTC. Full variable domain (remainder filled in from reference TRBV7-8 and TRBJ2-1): GAGVSQSPRYKVAKRGQDVALRCDPISGHVSLFWYQQALGQGPEFLTYFQNEAQLDKSGLPSDRFFAERPEGSVSTLKIQRTQQEDSAVYLCASGRGKRPSPYNEQFFGPGTRLTVL.